Each of the 8 T cell receptor beta chains below was sequenced from the same sample in a study of PD-L1 blockade in urothelial cancer. Clones were read by immunoSEQ multiplex PCR, and TCRdb kept only the in-frame ones, dropping some. The sample yields about 51,000 clones, more than 75% seen once. The time point is: peripheral blood 6 weeks after treatment start. The sample consisted of PBMCs, taken around atezolizumab (anti-PD-L1) treatment. These TCRs come from a man between 60 and 75 years old with urothelial cancer.

The chain has TRBV5-1 and TRBJ2-1; possibly TRBD2 for D (7 bases). Germline V gives CDR1 SGHRS, CDR2 YFSETQ. Trimming removed 5 bases at V and 3 bases at J, with 18 bases between. The CDR3 length is 16 residues. CDR3 nucleotides: TGCGCCAGCAGGCCCCGATCGGGGGGCGGCTACAATGAGCAGTTCTTC. Amino acids: CASRPRSGGGYNEQFF.

The gene calls are TRBV6-6 and TRBJ2-5, with 7 bases fitting TRBD1. Germline values: CDR1 MNHNY, CDR2 SVGAGI (reference sequence). J lost 2 bases, V lost 4 bases, and 4 bases had no gene match. The CDR3 loop spans 14 amino acids. CDR3 region: CASSSSGQQETQYF. Here the CDR3 DNA reads TGTGCCAGCAGTTCGTCGGGACAGCAAGAGACCCAGTACTTC.

V is TRBV2 and J is TRBJ1-4; 7 bases map to TRBD1. Looked up from germline, CDR1 is SNHLY and CDR2 is FYNNEI. V trimming: 7 bases; J trimming: 4 bases; junction bases outside the gene matches: 9. The length of the CDR3 is 15 residues. CDR3 nucleotides: TGTGCCAGCATGGAGACAGGGTATGATAATGAAAAACTGTTTTTT. Its translation: CASMETGYDNEKLFF.

The genes are TRBV19 and TRBJ1-5; D gene uncertain. CDR1 and CDR2 (germline): LNHDA, SQIVND (reference sequence). The length of the CDR3 is 14 residues. V lost 1 base to trimming and J lost 2 bases, with 6 bases between them. The CDR3 region is CASSIARGNQPQHF. The CDR3 DNA sequence: TGTGCCAGTAGTATAGCGCGGGGCAATCAGCCCCAGCATTTT.

The V gene is TRBV7-9, the J gene TRBJ2-1, with D uncertain. CDR1 SEHNR and CDR2 FQNEAQ come from the germline V gene (reference sequence). The CDR3 length is 16 residues. With 1 base removed from V and 7 bases from J, the gap between germline ends came to 17 bases. CDR3 in amino acids: CASSLVGTLRYNEQFF. The CDR3 DNA reads as TGTGCCAGCAGCTTAGTCGGAACCCTGAGGTATAATGAGCAGTTCTTC.

V and J are TRBV19 and TRBJ2-5, with 13 positions matching TRBD2. Germline assignment: CDR1 LNHDA and CDR2 SQIVND (reference sequence). The CDR3 spans 15 residues. V was pared by 8 bases and J by 7 bases, with 10 bases of the junction left unmatched. DNA of the CDR3: TGTGCCAGTTCTACTAGCGGGGGGGCCGTCGTGACCCAGTACTTC. Amino acids: CASSTSGGAVVTQYF.

The genes are TRBV28 and TRBJ1-2; no clear D. The length of the CDR3 is 17 residues. From germline, CDR1 is MDHEN and CDR2 SYDVKM. The V and J ends lost 1 base and 5 bases respectively, with 20 bases between them. DNA for the CDR3: TGTGCCAGCAGTTTATCGTCAGGCCGACCGGAGGGTTATGGCTACACCTTC. Amino acid sequence: CASSLSSGRPEGYGYTF.

The chain uses TRBV2 and TRBJ1-5; unclear D gene. Germline loops: CDR1 SNHLY, CDR2 FYNNEI. The CDR3 totals 15 residues. V was clipped by 5 bases and J by 0 bases, with 11 bases between them. The CDR3 sequence is CASSPSDFSNQPQHF. In DNA, the CDR3 is TGTGCCAGCAGTCCGTCGGACTTTAGCAATCAGCCCCAGCATTTT.